The following is a T cell receptor (beta chain) sequence with its context. Germline assignment: CDR1 MGHRA and CDR2 YSYEKL. This CDR3 has 17 residues. Trimming took 2 bases from V and 3 from J; bases not matched to a gene: 11. Produced via immunoSEQ multiplex PCR; TCRdb's table is partial and in-frame only. The data show roughly 76,000 clones, 85% to 95% seen once. This entry is derived from a study of control samples from healthy donors and cancer patients. Input material: blood. The sequence was collected from a woman aged 18-29 years in good health. The V and J genes are TRBV4-1 and TRBJ1-2, with 8 bases that match TRBD1. CDR3 nucleotides: TGCGCCAGCAGCCAAAACCAGGGGGCCGACATCTACTATGGCTACACCTTC. Its translation: CASSQNQGADIYYGYTF.